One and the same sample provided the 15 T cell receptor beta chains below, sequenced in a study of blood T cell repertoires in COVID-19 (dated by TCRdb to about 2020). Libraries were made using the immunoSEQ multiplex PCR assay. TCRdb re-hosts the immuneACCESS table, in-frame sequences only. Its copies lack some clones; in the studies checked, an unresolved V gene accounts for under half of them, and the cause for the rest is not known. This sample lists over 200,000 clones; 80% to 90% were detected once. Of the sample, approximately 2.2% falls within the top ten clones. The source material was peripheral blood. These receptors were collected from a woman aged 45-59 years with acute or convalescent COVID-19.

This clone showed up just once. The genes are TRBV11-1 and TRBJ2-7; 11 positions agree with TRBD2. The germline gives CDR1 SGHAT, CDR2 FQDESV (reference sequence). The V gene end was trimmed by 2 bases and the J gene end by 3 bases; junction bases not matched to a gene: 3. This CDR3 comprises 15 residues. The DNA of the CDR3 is TGTGCCAGCAGCTTAACTAGCGGGAGTTTCTACGAGCAGTACTTC. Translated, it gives CASSLTSGSFYEQYF.

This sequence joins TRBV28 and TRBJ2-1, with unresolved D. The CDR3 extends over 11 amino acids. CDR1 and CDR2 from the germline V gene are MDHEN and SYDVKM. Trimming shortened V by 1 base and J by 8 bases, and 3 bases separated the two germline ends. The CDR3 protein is CASSLFDEQFF. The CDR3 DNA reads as TGTGCCAGCAGTTTATTCGATGAGCAGTTCTTC. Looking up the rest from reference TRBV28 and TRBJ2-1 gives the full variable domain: DVKVTQSSRYLVKRTGEKVFLECVQDMDHENMFWYRQDPGLGLRLIYFSYDVKMKEKGDIPEGYSVSREKKERFSLILESASTNQTSMYLCASSLFDEQFFGPGTRLTVL.

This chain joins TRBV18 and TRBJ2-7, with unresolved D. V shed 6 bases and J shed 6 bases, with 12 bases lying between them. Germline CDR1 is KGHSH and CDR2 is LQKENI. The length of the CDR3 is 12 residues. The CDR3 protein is CASSISVSEQYF. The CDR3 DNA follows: TGTGCCAGCTCGATTAGTGTATCCGAGCAGTACTTC.

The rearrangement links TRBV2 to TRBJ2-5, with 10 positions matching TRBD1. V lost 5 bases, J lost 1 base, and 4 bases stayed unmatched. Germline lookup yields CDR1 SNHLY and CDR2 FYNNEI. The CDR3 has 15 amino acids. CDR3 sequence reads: CASSSRTGGQETQYF. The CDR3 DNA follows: TGTGCCAGCAGTTCTCGGACAGGGGGCCAAGAGACCCAGTACTTC.

The CDR3 nucleotides read TGTGCCAGCAGCCAAGTCCCTCTACCGGGACAGTCGAACACTGAAGCTTTCTTT. The encoded protein is CASSQVPLPGQSNTEAFF. V and J are TRBV14 and TRBJ1-1; TRBD1 aligns across 7 bases. The V segment lost 1 base and the J segment 1 base; nucleotides outside the gene matches: 12. This CDR3 is built from 18 residues. Germline lookup yields CDR1 SGHDN and CDR2 FVKESK.

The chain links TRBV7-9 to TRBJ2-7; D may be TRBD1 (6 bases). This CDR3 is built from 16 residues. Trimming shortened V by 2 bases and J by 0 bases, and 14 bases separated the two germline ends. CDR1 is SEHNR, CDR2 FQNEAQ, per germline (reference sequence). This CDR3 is CASSLNSGDHSYEQYF. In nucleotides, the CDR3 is TGTGCCAGCAGCTTAAATTCAGGGGACCACTCCTACGAGCAGTACTTC.

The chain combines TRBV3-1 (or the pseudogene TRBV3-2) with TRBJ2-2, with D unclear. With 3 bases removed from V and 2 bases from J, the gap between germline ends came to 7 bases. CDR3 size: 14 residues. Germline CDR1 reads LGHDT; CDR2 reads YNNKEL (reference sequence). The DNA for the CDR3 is TGTGCCAGCAGCCACAACTACAACACCGGGGAGCTGTTTTTT. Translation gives CASSHNYNTGELFF.

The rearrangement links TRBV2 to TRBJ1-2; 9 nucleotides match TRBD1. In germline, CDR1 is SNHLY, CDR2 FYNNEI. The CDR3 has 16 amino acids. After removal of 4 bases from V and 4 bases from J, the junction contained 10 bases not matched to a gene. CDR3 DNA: TGTGCCAGCAGTGGGGAGACAGGGGGAATCCTCTATGGCTACACCTTC. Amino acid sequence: CASSGETGGILYGYTF.

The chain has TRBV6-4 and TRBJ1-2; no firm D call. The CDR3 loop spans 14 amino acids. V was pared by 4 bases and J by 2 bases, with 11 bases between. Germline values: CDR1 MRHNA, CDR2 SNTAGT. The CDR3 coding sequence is TGTGCCAGCAGTGCCAGCGGCATGAACTATGGCTACACCTTC. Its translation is CASSASGMNYGYTF.

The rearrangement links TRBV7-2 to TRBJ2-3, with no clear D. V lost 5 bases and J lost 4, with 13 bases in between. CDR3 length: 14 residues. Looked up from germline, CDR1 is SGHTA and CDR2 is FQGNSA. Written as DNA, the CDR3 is TGTGCCAGCAGCGCAGACTCTTTCCCAGATACGCAGTATTTT. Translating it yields CASSADSFPDTQYF. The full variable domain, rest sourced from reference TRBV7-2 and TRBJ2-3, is GAGVSQSPSNKVTEKGKDVELRCDPISGHTALYWYRQSLGQGLEFLIYFQGNSAPDKSGLPSDRFSAERTGGSVSTLTIQRTQQEDSAVYLCASSADSFPDTQYFGPGTRLTVL.

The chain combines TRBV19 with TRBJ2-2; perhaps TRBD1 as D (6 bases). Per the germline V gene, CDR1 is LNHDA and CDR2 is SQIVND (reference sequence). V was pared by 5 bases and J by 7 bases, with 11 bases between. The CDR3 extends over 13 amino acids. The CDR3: CASSHRASGELFF. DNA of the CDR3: TGTGCCAGTAGTCACAGGGCGAGCGGGGAGCTGTTTTTT.

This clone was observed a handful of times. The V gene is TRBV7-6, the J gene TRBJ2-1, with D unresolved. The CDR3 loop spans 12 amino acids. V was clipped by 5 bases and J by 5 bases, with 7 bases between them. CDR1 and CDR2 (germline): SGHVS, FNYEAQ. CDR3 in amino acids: CASSRVDNEQFF. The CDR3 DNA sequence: TGTGCCAGCAGCCGGGTCGACAATGAGCAGTTCTTC.

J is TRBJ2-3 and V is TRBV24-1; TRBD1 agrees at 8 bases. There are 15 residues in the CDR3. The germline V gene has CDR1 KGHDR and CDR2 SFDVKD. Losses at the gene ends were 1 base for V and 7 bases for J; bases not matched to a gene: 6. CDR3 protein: CATSDFTGGKNTQYF. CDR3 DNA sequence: TGTGCCACCAGTGATTTTACAGGGGGAAAAAATACGCAGTATTTT.

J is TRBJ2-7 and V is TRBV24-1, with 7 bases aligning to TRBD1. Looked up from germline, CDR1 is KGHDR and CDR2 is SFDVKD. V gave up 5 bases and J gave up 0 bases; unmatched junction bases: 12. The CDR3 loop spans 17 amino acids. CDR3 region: CATSGPPDRSSSYEQYF. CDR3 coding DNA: TGTGCCACCAGTGGCCCCCCGGACAGGTCGTCCTCCTACGAGCAGTACTTC.

The CDR3 sequence: CASSPGQGPLYGYTF. The DNA of the CDR3 is TGTGCCAGCTCACCAGGGCAGGGGCCCCTTTATGGCTACACCTTC. The V call is TRBV18, the J call TRBJ1-2; a weak D match, TRBD1 (6 bases). Germline V gene lookup returns CDR1 KGHSH and CDR2 LQKENI. The CDR3 extends over 15 amino acids. Trimming took off 2 bases at V and 5 bases at J, with 15 bases between the two ends.